The entry below gives a single T cell receptor (beta chain) sequence along with its context. This specimen belongs to a study of blood T cell repertoires in COVID-19. In the study overall: The origin of the acute and convalescent COVID-19 samples was the United States, Italy and Spain. The analysed material was cDNA or gDNA that came from T cells, B-cell-depleted T cells, or PBMCs.

V dropped 2 bases and J dropped 9 bases, with 2 bases sitting between them. The CDR3 length is 10 residues. As originally analysed: Counts of nucleated cells, estimated from reference gene primer amplification, were obtained. Produced via immunoSEQ multiplex PCR; TCRdb's table is partial and in-frame only. V and J calls and clone size come straight from that table; D and trimming were deduced from the DNA. The data show approximately 94,000 clones, 70% to 85% seen once. This clonotype originated in a man aged 55 to 70 with acute or convalescent COVID-19. The sample consisted of peripheral blood. The rearrangement uses TRBV12-3 or TRBV12-4 and TRBJ2-1; D is unresolved. The CDR3 DNA sequence: TGTGCCAGCAGTTTACGTGAGCAGTTCTTC. Translating it yields CASSLREQFF.